The clone carrying this T cell receptor (beta chain) has just a few counts. Germline values: CDR1 MNHNS, CDR2 SASEGT. V lost 0 bases, J lost 9 bases, and 17 bases lay in between. This CDR3 is 15 amino acids long. This entry comes from a study of blood T cell repertoires in COVID-19. In the authors' methods: Estimated nucleated cell counts came from reference gene primer amplification. The method was immunoSEQ multiplex PCR; TCRdb's version includes in-frame clones alone and lacks a portion of them. V, J and clone size reflect that table, while D and trimming were determined from the DNA. Here the sample spans fewer than 700,000 clones, less than 90% being singletons.

The specimen was peripheral blood. This TCR was recovered from a woman aged 45-60 years with COVID-19, enrolled during active disease. The chain links TRBV6-1 to TRBJ1-2; no definite D call. The CDR3 sequence is CASSEANVGEYSYTF. The CDR3 bases are TGTGCCAGCAGTGAAGCCAACGTGGGAGAGTACAGCTACACCTTC.